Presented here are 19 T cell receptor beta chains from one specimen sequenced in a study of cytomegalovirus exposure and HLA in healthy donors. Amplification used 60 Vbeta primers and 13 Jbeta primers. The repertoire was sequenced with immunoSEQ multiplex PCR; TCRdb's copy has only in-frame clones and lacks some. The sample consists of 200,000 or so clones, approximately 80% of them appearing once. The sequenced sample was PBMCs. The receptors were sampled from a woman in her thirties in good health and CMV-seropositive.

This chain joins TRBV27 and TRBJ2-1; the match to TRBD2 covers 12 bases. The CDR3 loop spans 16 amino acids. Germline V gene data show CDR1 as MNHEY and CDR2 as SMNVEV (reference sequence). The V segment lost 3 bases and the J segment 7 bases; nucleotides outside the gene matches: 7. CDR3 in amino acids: CASSLGLAGGPNEQFF. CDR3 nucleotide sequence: TGTGCCAGCAGTTTGGGTCTAGCGGGGGGGCCGAATGAGCAGTTCTTC.

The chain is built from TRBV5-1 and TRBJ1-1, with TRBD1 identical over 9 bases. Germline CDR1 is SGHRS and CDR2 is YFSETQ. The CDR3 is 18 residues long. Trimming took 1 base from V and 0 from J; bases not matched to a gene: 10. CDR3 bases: TGCGCCAGCAGCTTGAGGCCCCCGACAGGGGGGATGAACACTGAAGCTTTCTTT. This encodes CASSLRPPTGGMNTEAFF.

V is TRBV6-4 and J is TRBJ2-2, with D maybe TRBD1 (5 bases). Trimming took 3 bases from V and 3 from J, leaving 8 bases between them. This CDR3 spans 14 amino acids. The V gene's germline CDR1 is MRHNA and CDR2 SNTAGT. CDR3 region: CASSEGRDTGELFF. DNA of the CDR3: TGTGCCAGCAGTGAAGGCAGGGACACCGGGGAGCTGTTTTTT.

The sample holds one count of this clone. CDR3 bases: TGTGCCAGCAGTTTATTGGTCAGAAATCAGCCCCAGCATTTT. It translates to CASSLLVRNQPQHF. The J gene is TRBJ1-5, the V gene TRBV28; no reliable D call. V lost 1 base and J 4 bases, leaving 8 bases between the germline ends. The CDR3 has 14 amino acids. Germline V gene data show CDR1 as MDHEN and CDR2 as SYDVKM.

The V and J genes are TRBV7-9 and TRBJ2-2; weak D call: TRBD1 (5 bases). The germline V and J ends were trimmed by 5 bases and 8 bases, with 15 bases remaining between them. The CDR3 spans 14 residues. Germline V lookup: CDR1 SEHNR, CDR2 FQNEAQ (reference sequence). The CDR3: CASSTQRQKGELFF. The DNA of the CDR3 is TGTGCCAGCAGCACTCAACGACAGAAAGGGGAGCTGTTTTTT.

For the CDR3, the DNA is TGTGCCAGCAGTTCCCCCAGACAGGGAATACGGTACGAGCAGTACTTC. Translation gives CASSSPRQGIRYEQYF. The chain joins TRBV6-5 to TRBJ2-7, with 7 nucleotides matching TRBD1. This CDR3 is built from 16 residues. Germline lookup yields CDR1 MNHEY and CDR2 SVGAGI. V dropped 4 bases and J dropped 4; count of bases not matched to a gene: 13.

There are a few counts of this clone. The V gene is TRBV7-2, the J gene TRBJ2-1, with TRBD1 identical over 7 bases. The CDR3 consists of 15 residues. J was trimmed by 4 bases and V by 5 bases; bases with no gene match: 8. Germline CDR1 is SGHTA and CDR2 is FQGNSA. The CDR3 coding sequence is TGTGCCAGCAGCCCGGACAGGACGGGGTACAATGAGCAGTTCTTC. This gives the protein CASSPDRTGYNEQFF.

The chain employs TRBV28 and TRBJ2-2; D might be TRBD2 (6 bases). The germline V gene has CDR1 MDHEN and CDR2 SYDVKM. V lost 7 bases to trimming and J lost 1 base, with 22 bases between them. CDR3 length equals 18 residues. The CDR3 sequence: CASKVGDLGSGNTGELFF. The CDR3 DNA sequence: TGTGCCAGCAAAGTGGGGGACCTGGGTAGCGGGAACACCGGGGAGCTGTTTTTT.

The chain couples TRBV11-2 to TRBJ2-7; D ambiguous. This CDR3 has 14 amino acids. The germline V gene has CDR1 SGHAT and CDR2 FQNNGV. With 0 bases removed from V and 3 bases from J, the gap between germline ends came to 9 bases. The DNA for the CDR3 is TGTGCCAGCAGCTTAGATGTGGCAAACTACGAGCAGTACTTC. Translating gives CASSLDVANYEQYF.

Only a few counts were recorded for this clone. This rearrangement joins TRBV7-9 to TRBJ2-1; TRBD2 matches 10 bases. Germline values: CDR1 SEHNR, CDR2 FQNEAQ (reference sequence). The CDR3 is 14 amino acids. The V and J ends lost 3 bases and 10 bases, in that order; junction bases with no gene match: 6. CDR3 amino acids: CASSLTGLAHEQFF. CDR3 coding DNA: TGTGCCAGCAGCTTGACGGGACTAGCGCACGAGCAGTTCTTC.

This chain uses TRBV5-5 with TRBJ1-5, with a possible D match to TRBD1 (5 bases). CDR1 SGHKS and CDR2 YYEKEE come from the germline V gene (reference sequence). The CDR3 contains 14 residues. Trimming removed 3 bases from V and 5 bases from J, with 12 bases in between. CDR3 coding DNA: TGTGCCAGCAGCTCCTTCGGGGGGGATCAGCCCCAGCATTTT. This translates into CASSSFGGDQPQHF.

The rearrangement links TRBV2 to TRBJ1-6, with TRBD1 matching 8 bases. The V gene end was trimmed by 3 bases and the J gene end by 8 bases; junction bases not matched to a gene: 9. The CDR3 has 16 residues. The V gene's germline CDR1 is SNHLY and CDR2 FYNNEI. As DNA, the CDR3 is TGTGCCAGCAGTGATCCCAGGGGGCTGGTGGATTCACCCCTCCACTTT. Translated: CASSDPRGLVDSPLHF.

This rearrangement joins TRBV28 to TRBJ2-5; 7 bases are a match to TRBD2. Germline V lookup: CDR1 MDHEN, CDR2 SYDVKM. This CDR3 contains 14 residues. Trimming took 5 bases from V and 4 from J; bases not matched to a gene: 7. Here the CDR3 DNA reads TGTGCCAGCAGTCGTCTGGGGGGGTTAGAGACCCAGTACTTC. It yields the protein CASSRLGGLETQYF.

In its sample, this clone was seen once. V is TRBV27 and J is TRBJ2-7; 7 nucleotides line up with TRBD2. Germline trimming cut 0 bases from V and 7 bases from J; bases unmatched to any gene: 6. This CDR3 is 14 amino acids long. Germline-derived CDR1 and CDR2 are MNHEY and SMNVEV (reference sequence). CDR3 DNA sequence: TGTGCCAGCAGTTTATCGGTACGAGCGGGGGAGCAGTACTTC. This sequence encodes CASSLSVRAGEQYF.

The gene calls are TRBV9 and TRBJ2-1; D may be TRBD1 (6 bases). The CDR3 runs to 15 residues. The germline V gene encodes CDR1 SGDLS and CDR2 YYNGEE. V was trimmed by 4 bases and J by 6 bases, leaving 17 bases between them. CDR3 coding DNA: TGTGCCAGCAGCTTTGAGGGGGTTCCCCTCAATGAGCAGTTCTTC. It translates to CASSFEGVPLNEQFF.

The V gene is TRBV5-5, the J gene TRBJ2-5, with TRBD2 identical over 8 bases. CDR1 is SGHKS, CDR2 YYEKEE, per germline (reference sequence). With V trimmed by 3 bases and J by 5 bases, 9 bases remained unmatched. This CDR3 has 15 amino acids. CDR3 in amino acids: CASSSPGLVGETQYF. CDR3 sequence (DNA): TGTGCCAGCAGCTCCCCGGGACTAGTCGGTGAGACCCAGTACTTC.

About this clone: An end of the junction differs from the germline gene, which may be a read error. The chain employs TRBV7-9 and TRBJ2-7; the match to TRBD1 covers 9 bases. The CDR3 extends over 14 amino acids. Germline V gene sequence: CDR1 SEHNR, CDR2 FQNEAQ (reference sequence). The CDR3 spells CSSSLGQGNYEQYF. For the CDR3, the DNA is TGTTCCAGCAGCTTAGGACAGGGGAATTACGAGCAGTACTTC.

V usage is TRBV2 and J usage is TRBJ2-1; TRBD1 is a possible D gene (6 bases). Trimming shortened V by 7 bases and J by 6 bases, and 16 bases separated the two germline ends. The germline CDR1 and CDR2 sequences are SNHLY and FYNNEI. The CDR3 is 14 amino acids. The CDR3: CASNIARGSNEQFF. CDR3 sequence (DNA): TGTGCCAGCAATATAGCCAGGGGATCCAATGAGCAGTTCTTC.

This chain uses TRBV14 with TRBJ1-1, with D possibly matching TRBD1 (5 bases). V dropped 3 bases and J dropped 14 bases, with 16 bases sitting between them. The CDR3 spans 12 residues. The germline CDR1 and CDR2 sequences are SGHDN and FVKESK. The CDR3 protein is CASSHPAGSDFF. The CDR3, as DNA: TGTGCCAGCAGCCATCCCGCAGGGTCGGACTTCTTT.